This TCR beta chain was observed in a study of blood T cells in healthy people across ages. Study results and caveats: In older individuals, TCR beta diversity per million T cells was lower, falling roughly linearly with age.

The junction had 3 bases not matched to a gene; V was cut back by 4 bases and J by 1 base. Looked up from germline, CDR1 is ENHRY and CDR2 is SYGVKD. This CDR3 comprises 15 residues. The use of a sample-barcoded 5' primer and a J-beta primer mix characterized a second PCR of about 7 to 12 cycles. TCRdb processed the 5' RACE reads anew with MiXCR; each CDR3 protein has one entry. Of around 710,000 distinct CDR3 sequences in the sample, approximately 43% were seen once. About this clonotype: Its antigen is unknown.

This clonotype originated in a woman aged 60 to 75 in good health. The rearrangement joins TRBV10-3 to TRBJ2-7; TRBD1 aligns across 11 bases. Input material: blood. The CDR3 DNA is TGTGCCATCAGTGCCGGGACAGGGGGGTCCTACGAGCAGTACTTC. It translates to CAISAGTGGSYEQYF.